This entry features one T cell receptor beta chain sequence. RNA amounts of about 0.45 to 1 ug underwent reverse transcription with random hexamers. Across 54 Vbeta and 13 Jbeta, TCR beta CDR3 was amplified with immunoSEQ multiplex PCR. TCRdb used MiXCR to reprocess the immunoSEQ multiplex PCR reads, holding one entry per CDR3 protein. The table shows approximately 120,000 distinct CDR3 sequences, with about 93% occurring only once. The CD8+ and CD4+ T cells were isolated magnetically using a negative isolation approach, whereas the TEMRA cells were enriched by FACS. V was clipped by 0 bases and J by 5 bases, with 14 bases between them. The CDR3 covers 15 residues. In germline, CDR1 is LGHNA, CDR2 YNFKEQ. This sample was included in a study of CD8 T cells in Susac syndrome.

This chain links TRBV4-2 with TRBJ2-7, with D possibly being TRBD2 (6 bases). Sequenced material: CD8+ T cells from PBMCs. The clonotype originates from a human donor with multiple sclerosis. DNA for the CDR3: TGTGCCAGCAGCCAAGATGCCCGATCGGGAGACGAGCAGTACTTC. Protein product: CASSQDARSGDEQYF.